These 24 T cell receptor beta chains originate from one sample sequenced in a study of tumor and adjacent non-tumor tissue in lung cancer. No cell sorting was done before RNA was extracted from the tissue. Three rounds of nested PCR, following a modified ARM-PCR protocol, produced the TCRbeta library. From the multiplex PCR reads, TCRdb called clonotypes with MiXCR, one entry per CDR3 protein. In the table there are roughly 200,000 distinct CDR3 sequences, 60% to 75% of which are singletons. The sequenced sample was lung tumor tissue. These receptors originate from a man aged 55-75 years with non-small cell lung cancer.

In regard to this clonotype: One end of the junction varies from germline; a read error may be responsible. The chain joins TRBV4-2 to TRBJ2-7, with D maybe TRBD2 (6 bases). Germline V gene sequence: CDR1 LGHNA, CDR2 YNFKEQ. There are 14 residues in the CDR3. Here the CDR3 reads CASSQDRGVYERYF. In DNA, the CDR3 is TGTGCCAGCAGCCAAGACCGCGGGGTTTACGAGCGGTACTTC.

Notes on this clonotype: At one boundary the junction diverges from the germline segment, which might be a read error. The chain employs TRBV6-5 and TRBJ2-5, with D perhaps TRBD2 (5 bases). This CDR3 region has 13 residues. Germline V lookup: CDR1 MNHEY, CDR2 SVGAGI. This chain's CDR3 is CASSYSMEETQYF. CDR3 nucleotide sequence: TGTGCCAGCAGTTACTCGATGGAGGAGACCCAGTATTTC.

The genes are TRBV5-4 and TRBJ1-1; D uncertain. The germline CDR1 and CDR2 sequences are SGHNT and YYREEE (reference sequence). Trimming cost V 6 bases and J 2 bases, with 8 bases left between them. This CDR3 spans 12 amino acids. The CDR3 region is CASNPYNTEAFF. CDR3 sequence (DNA): TGTGCCAGCAACCCTTACAACACTGAAGCTTTCTTT.

For this clonotype: This may be a read error: a much more frequent sequence differs by one nucleotide. V usage is TRBV29-1 and J usage is TRBJ2-7; TRBD1 might be the D (6 bases). With 3 bases removed from V and 6 bases from J, the gap between germline ends came to 18 bases. The CDR3 extends over 14 amino acids. In germline, CDR1 is SQVTM, CDR2 ANQGSEA. This chain's CDR3 is CSVDGGQGCGEQYF. CDR3 in DNA: TGCAGCGTTGATGGTGGCCAGGGGTGCGGCGAGCAGTACTTC.

As concerns this clonotype: A much larger clone lies one base from this, so it may be a read error. The chain links TRBV20-1 to TRBJ1-5; D is uncertain. Germline V gene lookup returns CDR1 DFQATT and CDR2 SNEGSKA (reference sequence). The CDR3 extends over 13 amino acids. The V end lost 4 bases, the J end lost 14 bases, and 21 bases lay between the germline ends. The CDR3 DNA sequence: TGCAGTGCTACATACAAGGCGATCAGCCCCAAGCATTTT. It codes for CSATYKAISPKHF.

This clonotype was recorded many times. The rearrangement links TRBV20-1 to TRBJ2-3; no reliable D call. This CDR3 is 11 amino acids long. Trimming removed 3 bases from V and 6 bases from J, with 7 bases in between. CDR1 and CDR2 from the germline V gene are DFQATT and SNEGSKA (reference sequence). CDR3 region: CSASVRDTQYF. The CDR3 DNA reads as TGCAGTGCTAGTGTCAGGGATACGCAGTATTTT.

The chain carries TRBV6-1 and TRBJ1-5; D is uncertain. Germline CDR1 MNHNS, CDR2 SASEGT. The CDR3 covers 14 residues. V dropped 0 bases and J dropped 13 bases, with 16 bases sitting between them. CDR3 nucleotides: TGTGCCAGCAGTGAAGCAGGAAGCCTACAGTCTCAGCATTTT. Its translation: CASSEAGSLQSQHF.

The chain has TRBV6-5 and TRBJ1-5; 7 bases are a match to TRBD1. V lost 5 bases and J lost 4; bases outside the gene matches: 11. CDR3 length: 16 residues. In germline, CDR1 is MNHEY, CDR2 SVGAGI. In DNA, the CDR3 is TGTGCCAGCAGTCACGCCTACAACAGGGGAAATCAGCCCCAGCATTTT. Translating gives CASSHAYNRGNQPQHF.

With regard to this clonotype: Given a much more abundant clone one base away, this may be a read error. J is TRBJ1-1 and V is TRBV12-3 or TRBV12-4, with D hard to call. The CDR3 contains 12 residues. CDR3: CANSLRNTEAFF. The DNA for the CDR3 is TGTGCCAACAGTTTACGGAACACTGAAGCTTTCTTT.

As for this clonotype: A much larger clone sits a single nucleotide away, making a read error possible. This rearrangement joins TRBV29-1 to TRBJ1-2; maybe TRBD1 (5 bases). Germline CDR1 is SQVTM and CDR2 is ANQGSEA. The CDR3 extends over 13 amino acids. The ends were cut back, 2 bases at V and 8 bases at J, with 15 bases in the middle. The CDR3 reads CSVEKGWLRGYTF. In nucleotides, the CDR3 is TGCAGCGTTGAAAAGGGGTGGCTGAGAGGCTACACCTTC. The complete variable domain, with remaining parts taken from reference TRBV29-1 and TRBJ1-2, reads SAVISQKPSRDICQRGTSLTIQCQVDSQVTMMFWYRQQPGQSLTLIATANQGSEATYESGFVIDKFPISRPNLTFSTLTVSNMSPEDSSIYLCSVEKGWLRGYTFGSGTRLTVV.

By sample share, this clonotype is medium-sized. The genes are TRBV11-3 and TRBJ2-1; 9 positions agree with TRBD2. Losses at the gene ends were 1 base for V and 6 bases for J; bases not matched to a gene: 4. The CDR3 length is 15 residues. Germline CDR1 and CDR2: SGHNT and YENEEA. The CDR3: CASSLVAGVSNEQFF. The DNA for the CDR3 is TGTGCCAGCAGCTTAGTAGCGGGAGTCTCCAATGAGCAGTTCTTC.

V usage is TRBV20-1 and J usage is TRBJ2-1; D not certain. The V end was cut by 0 bases, the J end by 3 bases, with 15 bases between. Germline CDR1 is DFQATT and CDR2 is SNEGSKA (reference sequence). CDR3 length: 16 residues. For the CDR3, the DNA is TGCAGTGCTAGAGACCCCTTACTAACTAACTACAATGAGCAGTTCTTC. This gives the protein CSARDPLLTNYNEQFF.

DNA for the CDR3: TGTGCCAGCAGAACCGCCGGACTCACTAGCGGACAAGAGACCCAGTACTTC. It yields the protein CASRTAGLTSGQETQYF. The chain joins TRBV6-2 or TRBV6-3 to TRBJ2-5; 8 bases line up with TRBD2. This CDR3 region has 17 residues. Looked up from germline, CDR1 is MNHEY and CDR2 is SVGEGT. Trimming cost V 6 bases and J 2 bases; bases outside gene matches: 14.

Worth noting for this clonotype: Germline is not matched at one junction end, which may reflect a read error. The chain employs TRBV4-3 and TRBJ1-1; TRBD1 agrees at 10 bases. The germline gives CDR1 LGHNA, CDR2 YSLEER. The CDR3 is 14 residues long. CDR3 in amino acids: CASNQDRGNAEAFF. CDR3 nucleotide sequence: TGCGCCAGCAACCAGGACAGGGGGAACGCTGAAGCTTTCTTT.

Regarding this clonotype: A junction end diverges from the germline sequence, so it may reflect a read error. The rearrangement uses TRBV6-6 and TRBJ2-3, with 7 bases matching TRBD1. Germline values: CDR1 MNHNY, CDR2 SVGAGI (reference sequence). The CDR3 has 15 residues. CDR3 nucleotide sequence: TGTGCCAGCAGCAGACCGGGACAGAGTACAGTTACGCAGTATTTT. This translates into CASSRPGQSTVTQYF.

Concerning this clonotype itself: A read error may explain this, as a much larger clone is one base away. The chain employs TRBV29-1 and TRBJ1-1, with 8 bases lining up with TRBD1. This CDR3 region has 12 residues. The germline gives CDR1 SQVTM, CDR2 ANQGSEA. V lost 8 bases to trimming and J lost 2 bases; unmatched junction nucleotides: 4. The CDR3 DNA follows: TGCAGCATGGGGACAGGTAACACTGAAGCTTTCTTT. It specifies CSMGTGNTEAFF.

To note about this clonotype: Possible read error: a much larger clone is one base away. V is TRBV7-8 and J is TRBJ1-5; tentative D call: TRBD1 (6 bases). The DNA end lines up better with TRBJ2-3; the J call may be wrong. CDR1 SGHVS and CDR2 FQNEAQ come from the germline V gene. The CDR3 runs 15 residues. CDR3 DNA sequence: TGTGCCAGCAGCAGAGAGGACAGCAGCAATCAGCCCCAGTATTTT. Its translation: CASSREDSSNQPQYF.

This clonotype was detected only once. One end of the junction does not line up with germline, which may come from a read error. This chain uses TRBV4-2 with TRBJ2-1, with 8 bases aligning to TRBD2. The CDR3 has 16 residues. The germline V gene has CDR1 LGHNA and CDR2 YNFKEQ. CDR3 sequence (DNA): TGTGCCAGCAGCCAGGATCGGGGGGGCTCCTACAATGAGCAGTTGTTC. Translated: CASSQDRGGSYNEQLF.

On this clonotype itself: One end of the junction is discordant with germline, which a read error may explain. The V call is TRBV6-6, the J call TRBJ2-2; TRBD1 agrees at 8 bases. Germline V gene lookup returns CDR1 MNHNY and CDR2 SVGAGI (reference sequence). This CDR3 is built from 15 residues. CDR3 DNA sequence: TGTGCCAGCAGCAAGGACAGGGTGAACACCGGGGAGCTGTTGTTT. It encodes CASSKDRVNTGELLF.

The sample holds a few counts of this clonotype. Germline is not matched at one junction end, which may reflect a read error. The rearrangement uses TRBV12-3 or TRBV12-4 and TRBJ2-2; tentatively, D is TRBD2 (5 bases). CDR3 size: 14 residues. CDR3 region: CASSFQSYTGELLF. CDR3 DNA sequence: TGTGCCAGCAGTTTTCAGAGTTACACCGGGGAGCTGCTTTTT.

This chain joins TRBV6-2 or TRBV6-3 and TRBJ2-7, with no clear D. V lost 3 bases to trimming and J lost 3 bases, with 9 bases between them. Per germline, CDR1 MNHEY and CDR2 SVGEGT. The length of the CDR3 is 13 residues. CDR3 DNA sequence: TGTGCCAGCAGTTATCCCCTCTGCTACGAGCAGTACTTC. Amino acid sequence: CASSYPLCYEQYF.

In its sample, this clonotype was seen many times. The chain employs TRBV12-5 and TRBJ2-4; 12 nucleotides agree with TRBD2. V gave up 2 bases and J gave up 3 bases; unmatched junction bases: 14. The CDR3 loop spans 20 amino acids. Germline values: CDR1 LGHNT, CDR2 FRNRAP. The chain's CDR3 is CASGLSPGLAGRGGKNIQYF. DNA of the CDR3: TGTGCTAGTGGTTTGTCCCCGGGACTAGCGGGCCGGGGGGGCAAAAACATTCAGTACTTC.

CDR3 bases: TGCAGTGCTAGAGACCGTAAACATGGGGTTCTATCACCCCTCCACTTT. Its translation: CSARDRKHGVLSPLHF. The chain couples TRBV20-1 to TRBJ1-6; D ambiguous. The V gene lost 0 bases and the J gene lost 10 bases, with 19 bases spanning the gap. The germline V gene has CDR1 DFQATT and CDR2 SNEGSKA (reference sequence). This CDR3 contains 16 residues.

This chain links TRBV20-1 with TRBJ2-1; TRBD2 matches at 8 bases. Trimming at V came to 0 bases and at J to 8 bases, leaving 6 bases not matched to a gene. The germline V gene encodes CDR1 DFQATT and CDR2 SNEGSKA (reference sequence). This CDR3 is built from 14 residues. The CDR3 DNA reads TGCAGTGCTAGAGATCTCACTAGCGGTGATGAGCAGTTCTTC. The encoded protein is CSARDLTSGDEQFF.